The 20 T cell receptor beta chains reported below all come from one sample, sequenced in a study of blood T cell repertoires in COVID-19. Generated by immunoSEQ multiplex PCR, the TCRdb table keeps only in-frame clones and is missing some. The data hold a few hundred thousand clones, with 70% to 90% observed a single time. Sequenced sample: peripheral blood. The receptors derive from a man aged 18 to 29 with COVID-19, enrolled during active disease.

The chain couples TRBV10-2 to TRBJ2-1; TRBD2 matches at 7 bases. V shed 5 bases, J shed 3 bases, and the junction held 4 bases outside the gene matches. Per germline, CDR1 WSHSY and CDR2 SAAADI. The CDR3 totals 14 residues. CDR3 in amino acids: CASSSSGHYNEQFF. In DNA, the CDR3 is TGCGCCAGCAGTTCTAGCGGACACTACAATGAGCAGTTCTTC.

V is TRBV15 and J is TRBJ2-1, with 13 positions matching TRBD2. This CDR3 is 15 amino acids long. V lost 8 bases to trimming and J lost 9 bases; unmatched junction nucleotides: 10. Looked up from germline, CDR1 is LNHNV and CDR2 is YYDKDF (reference sequence). The chain's CDR3 is CATAVTSGGAIEQFF. CDR3 DNA sequence: TGTGCCACCGCCGTAACTAGCGGGGGGGCTATTGAGCAGTTCTTC.

V is TRBV5-4 and J is TRBJ2-1, with TRBD2 identical over 13 bases. This CDR3 region has 15 residues. J gave up 6 bases and V 0 bases, and 0 bases lay outside the gene matches. From germline, CDR1 is SGHNT and CDR2 YYREEE (reference sequence). CDR3 protein: CASSLGTSGSNEQFF. Written as DNA, the CDR3 is TGTGCCAGCAGCTTGGGGACTAGCGGGAGCAATGAGCAGTTCTTC.

The rearrangement uses TRBV7-6 and TRBJ1-1; 7 bases agree with TRBD1. Germline trimming cut 5 bases from V and 0 bases from J; bases unmatched to any gene: 6. This CDR3 is built from 15 residues. Per the germline V gene, CDR1 is SGHVS and CDR2 is FNYEAQ. In DNA, the CDR3 is TGTGCCAGCAGCAGAGGGACAGCTATGAACACTGAAGCTTTCTTT. Amino acids: CASSRGTAMNTEAFF.

This CDR3 reads CASSSGGTSGANVLTF. Written as DNA, the CDR3 is TGTGCCAGCAGCTCAGGGGGAACTAGTGGGGCCAACGTCCTGACTTTC. This chain uses TRBV5-4 with TRBJ2-6; 7 bases line up with TRBD1. This CDR3 is 16 amino acids long. Trimming removed 3 bases from V and 3 bases from J; junction bases left unmatched: 6. CDR1 and CDR2 (germline): SGHNT, YYREEE (reference sequence).

V and J are TRBV12-3 or TRBV12-4 and TRBJ1-2; no definite D call. The V and J ends lost 2 bases and 13 bases respectively, with 14 bases between them. The CDR3 spans 12 residues. The DNA for the CDR3 is TGTGCCAGCAGTTTATATTCAGCGGCAGTCACCTTC. It translates to CASSLYSAAVTF.

The V gene is TRBV10-3, the J gene TRBJ1-2; weak D call: TRBD1 (6 bases). The CDR3 has 14 amino acids. V was trimmed by 3 bases and J by 5 bases, leaving 13 bases between them. Germline values: CDR1 ENHRY, CDR2 SYGVKD. The CDR3 reads CAISEDVGGYGYTF. CDR3 coding DNA: TGTGCCATCAGTGAAGATGTAGGGGGTTATGGCTACACCTTC.

V usage is TRBV28 and J usage is TRBJ1-5; 7 bases are a match to TRBD1. Germline trimming cut 5 bases from V and 2 bases from J; bases unmatched to any gene: 3. This CDR3 comprises 14 residues. Germline CDR1 MDHEN, CDR2 SYDVKM. In DNA form, the CDR3 reads TGTGCCAGCAGTACCGGGACAGGCAATCAGCCCCAGCATTTT. Protein product: CASSTGTGNQPQHF.

The V call is TRBV11-2, the J call TRBJ1-1, with D maybe TRBD1 (5 bases). Trimming removed 2 bases at V and 8 bases at J, with 18 bases between. The CDR3 consists of 15 residues. CDR1 SGHAT and CDR2 FQNNGV come from the germline V gene. CDR3 region: CASSLIGRATSEAFF. The CDR3 nucleotides read TGTGCCAGCAGCTTAATCGGCAGGGCAACTTCCGAAGCTTTCTTT.

Note on this clone: Its ends do not fully match the called genes, so a read error is possible. V is TRBV2 and J is TRBJ2-7; D is perhaps TRBD2 (6 bases). Germline V CDR1 and CDR2: SNHLY, FYNNEI. The CDR3 is 12 residues long. CDR3 loop: CASSQRAGPRAF. CDR3 DNA: TGTGCCAGCAGCCAACGGGCGGGGCCAAGGGCTTTC.

The chain has TRBV7-2 and TRBJ2-5, with 8 nucleotides matching TRBD1. The germline CDR1 and CDR2 sequences are SGHTA and FQGNSA. The CDR3 loop spans 14 amino acids. V lost 5 bases, J lost 6 bases, and 8 bases stayed unmatched. The CDR3 loop reads CASSPGQGPKTQYF. CDR3 DNA: TGTGCCAGCAGCCCCGGACAGGGTCCAAAGACCCAGTACTTC.

This chain links TRBV5-4 with TRBJ2-2, with 9 bases lining up with TRBD2. Germline CDR1 and CDR2: SGHNT and YYREEE (reference sequence). CDR3 length equals 15 residues. The trim removed 2 bases at V and 5 bases at J, leaving 4 bases unmatched. The CDR3 DNA reads as TGTGCCAGCAGCTTAATAGCGGGAGATACCGGGGAGCTGTTTTTT. Its translation: CASSLIAGDTGELFF.

As for this clone: The same CDR3 also results from other DNA sequences found in this sample. V usage is TRBV19 and J usage is TRBJ1-1; 8 bases fit TRBD1. This CDR3 has 14 residues. Germline trimming cut 6 bases from V and 1 base from J; bases unmatched to any gene: 4. Germline CDR1 is LNHDA and CDR2 is SQIVND (reference sequence). The CDR3 region is CASSRGRGNTEAFF. In nucleotides, the CDR3 is TGTGCCAGTAGCAGGGGGCGCGGGAACACTGAAGCTTTCTTT. The full variable domain, its missing parts supplied by reference TRBV19 and TRBJ1-1, is DGGITQSPKYLFRKEGQNVTLSCEQNLNHDAMYWYRQDPGQGLRLIYYSQIVNDFQKGDIAEGYSVSREKKESFPLTVTSAQKNPTAFYLCASSRGRGNTEAFFGQGTRLTVV.

The J gene is TRBJ1-2, the V gene TRBV30; tentative D call: TRBD1 (6 bases). With 1 base removed from V and 2 bases from J, the gap between germline ends came to 8 bases. The length of the CDR3 is 13 residues. The V gene's germline CDR1 is GTSNPN and CDR2 SVGIG (reference sequence). CDR3 protein: CAWSGTGNYGYTF. In DNA form, the CDR3 reads TGTGCCTGGAGTGGAACAGGGAACTATGGCTACACCTTC. Filled out from reference TRBV30 and TRBJ1-2, the complete variable domain reads SQTIHQWPATLVQPVGSPLSLECTVEGTSNPNLYWYRQAAGRGLQLLFYSVGIGQISSEVPQNLSASRPQDRQFILSSKKLLLSDSGFYLCAWSGTGNYGYTFGSGTRLTVV.

This chain uses TRBV9 with TRBJ2-5; TRBD1 agrees at 11 bases. Germline V CDR1 and CDR2: SGDLS, YYNGEE. CDR3 length: 15 residues. Unmatched junction bases numbered 4, after V lost 1 base and J lost 5 bases. In nucleotides, the CDR3 is TGTGCCAGCAGCGTACCTGGACAGGGGGCGGAGACCCAGTACTTC. Protein: CASSVPGQGAETQYF.

The chain is built from TRBV30 and TRBJ2-2, with TRBD2 matching 7 bases. CDR1 and CDR2 from the germline V gene are GTSNPN and SVGIG (reference sequence). Germline trimming cut 1 base from V and 7 bases from J; bases unmatched to any gene: 6. The CDR3 totals 14 residues. The CDR3 DNA reads TGTGCCTGGAGTGGCGGGAGAGGAATCGGGGAGCTGTTTTTT. Its protein is CAWSGGRGIGELFF.

The chain couples TRBV7-9 to TRBJ2-1, with 12 bases matching TRBD2. This CDR3 spans 17 amino acids. Germline trimming cut 0 bases from V and 4 bases from J; bases unmatched to any gene: 4. Germline V CDR1 and CDR2: SEHNR, FQNEAQ (reference sequence). CDR3 coding DNA: TGTGCCAGCAGCTTAGCGCGTACTAGCGGGGGGTACAATGAGCAGTTCTTC. Residues: CASSLARTSGGYNEQFF.

This sequence joins TRBV7-9 and TRBJ2-7; D unclear. CDR1 SEHNR and CDR2 FQNEAQ come from the germline V gene (reference sequence). This CDR3 comprises 14 residues. V dropped 4 bases and J dropped 0 bases, with 10 bases sitting between them. The CDR3 loop reads CASSYNTASYEQYF. CDR3 sequence (DNA): TGTGCCAGCAGCTACAACACAGCCTCCTACGAGCAGTACTTC.

This clone was seen a few times. The V gene is TRBV10-3, the J gene TRBJ1-5; 8 nucleotides match TRBD1. The CDR3 has 13 amino acids. Losses at the gene ends were 8 bases for V and 0 bases for J; bases not matched to a gene: 0. The germline gives CDR1 ENHRY, CDR2 SYGVKD. CDR3 DNA: TGTGCCATCGGACAGGGTAGCAATCAGCCCCAGCATTTT. It translates to CAIGQGSNQPQHF.

This clone is a singleton in its sample. The J gene is TRBJ1-1, the V gene TRBV3-1 (or the pseudogene TRBV3-2); no clear D gene. The CDR3 sequence is 14 residues long. Germline CDR1 and CDR2: LGHDT and YNNKEL (reference sequence). V lost 0 bases to trimming and J lost 1 base, with 6 bases between them. This CDR3 is CASSQEATNTEAFF. The CDR3 nucleotides are TGTGCCAGCAGCCAAGAGGCAACGAACACTGAAGCTTTCTTT.